This TCR beta chain was obtained from a study of cytomegalovirus exposure and HLA in healthy donors (dated 2017 in TCRdb). As for the study more broadly: A later analysis indicated that the 120 validation repertoires were generated on the platform also employed for the 600 to 750 repertoires of the first cohort. The study aimed to test whether cataloging public T cell receptors could reveal signatures of past pathogen exposure. The study combined high-throughput TCR immunosequencing, statistical association of individual TCRs with disease status, and machine learning to predict cytomegalovirus infection status. Along with the 666-subject first cohort, a separate validation cohort of around 110 different subjects was used. General study outcomes and caveats: A later analysis lacked HLA typing for the validation cohort, so it scored co-occurrence in that cohort across all 130 or so repertoires. Cytomegalovirus status was reported to be diagnosed by the classifier with high specificity and sensitivity in both the original and validation cohorts. The study listed approximately 160 TCR beta chains as associated with cytomegalovirus. Three of the identified cytomegalovirus-associated TCR beta chains were confirmed in vitro to be specific for cytomegalovirus antigens. A later analysis found that TCRs clustered in the first cohort also tended to co-occur in the roughly 110 validation repertoires, with approximately 95% of cluster scores above 0. The authors suggested that the approach could potentially be generalized to other disease states and immunological phenotypes. Most TCR sequences were observed very rarely across donors, whereas some public TCRs were present in many individuals.

CDR1 and CDR2 are read off the germline V gene as MNHNS and SASEGT. The cysteine opens and the phenylalanine closes a CDR3 of 14 amino acids. The sequence is cut down to CDR3 DNA, 42 bases in frame from base 1. The V end loses 2 bases and the J end loses 2 bases, and a stretch of 9 bases separates them. Libraries were made using the immunoSEQ multiplex PCR assay. As for the authors' bioinformatics: A statistical classification framework was developed to diagnose cytomegalovirus status using the catalog of TCR beta chain sequences. This is the immuneACCESS table as TCRdb keeps it, with only in-frame sequences that have V and J called. A part of the clones is gone; compared with another copy, unresolved V genes explain less than half, and the rest is unexplained. That table gives V, J and clone size, and the DNA gave D and trimming. Across this sample there are 30,000 to 40,000 clones, with 90% to 95% seen only once. Jointly, the top ten make up about 3.5% of the sample.

As regards this clone: Its antigen specificity is not known. There are no base qualities to consult, and no much larger clone falls within one base.

Donors formed part of the validation cohort, which comprised fewer than 150 subjects and was distinct from the first cohort of some 700 subjects. This sequence originates from a man between 18 and 29 years old in good health and CMV-seronegative. The chain is encoded by TRBV6-1 joined to TRBJ1-2; the D segment could be TRBD1, given 6 matching bases. Sequencing was done on a sample of PBMCs. The CDR3 reads CASSETTGNYGYTF. The bases are TGTGCCAGCAGTGAAACGACAGGAAACTATGGCTACACCTTC.